This T cell receptor (beta chain) was sequenced during a study of vaccination and CD4 T cells after COVID-19. Across the study: Post-COVID draws followed diagnosis by a median roughly 100 days (range 35 to 161).

TCRdb re-called the PCR reads with MiXCR, one entry per CDR3 protein. The sample yields about 15,000 distinct CDR3 sequences, roughly two thirds seen once. The dates of positive PCR tests extended from March through December 2020 and came before the US Alpha, Beta and Delta variants. This CDR3 contains 13 residues. The V and J ends lost 4 bases and 5 bases, in that order; junction bases with no gene match: 6. Looked up from germline, CDR1 is SQVTM and CDR2 is ANQGSEA. This TCR was sampled from a human donor who had recovered from COVID-19. Sample: CD4+ T cells from blood, taken after SARS-CoV-2 vaccination. V gene TRBV29-1 combines with J gene TRBJ1-2; 8 nucleotides agree with TRBD1. The CDR3 sequence: CSVAPTGVYGYTF. The CDR3 DNA reads TGCAGCGTTGCCCCGACAGGGGTTTATGGCTACACCTTC.